A single sample is the source of the 19 T cell receptor beta chains below, sequenced in a study of shared clonotypes between healthy human individuals. The naive CD8 fraction comprised CD45RO-negative cells positively selected for CCR7 and excluded terminally differentiated effector memory CD45RA+ cells. Sequenced by immunoSEQ multiplex PCR; TCRdb stores in-frame clones only, minus some. The sample yields approximately 600,000 clones, 85% to 95% seen once. The source material was naive CD8+ T cells sorted from blood. The receptor set was obtained from a young woman in good health.

The chain uses TRBV28 and TRBJ1-2, with a possible D match to TRBD1 (6 bases). V shed 4 bases and J shed 8 bases, with 17 bases lying between them. Germline V gene lookup returns CDR1 MDHEN and CDR2 SYDVKM. The CDR3 length is 14 residues. CDR3 coding DNA: TGTGCCAGCAGTTCAGAGTGGGGGGCGGCGGGCTACACCTTC. This encodes CASSSEWGAAGYTF.

This clone occurred once. The rearrangement links TRBV18 to TRBJ2-7, with 10 bases identical to TRBD2. Trimming took 3 bases from V and 5 from J; bases not matched to a gene: 13. CDR3 length equals 17 residues. Germline-derived CDR1 and CDR2 are KGHSH and LQKENI. The CDR3 is CASSPLAGAHPKHEQYF. The CDR3 DNA is TGTGCCAGCTCACCTCTAGCGGGAGCACATCCGAAACACGAGCAGTACTTC.

The chain joins TRBV7-9 to TRBJ2-4, with 10 nucleotides matching TRBD1. V dropped 5 bases and J dropped 6; count of bases not matched to a gene: 7. The CDR3 consists of 15 residues. CDR1 and CDR2 (germline): SEHNR, FQNEAQ (reference sequence). CDR3 DNA sequence: TGTGCCAGCAGCCCACCGACAGGGGGCTTAAACATTCAGTACTTC. Protein sequence: CASSPPTGGLNIQYF. Variable domain in full (rest from reference TRBV7-9 and TRBJ2-4): DTGVSQNPRHKITKRGQNVTFRCDPISEHNRLYWYRQTLGQGPEFLTYFQNEAQLEKSRLLSDRFSAERPKGSFSTLEIQRTEQGDSAMYLCASSPPTGGLNIQYFGAGTRLSVL.

On this clone: This CDR3 is also generated by other DNA sequences in the sample. The V call is TRBV19, the J call TRBJ1-5; D might be TRBD1 (5 bases). V lost 3 bases and J lost 0, with 9 bases in between. Germline V gene lookup returns CDR1 LNHDA and CDR2 SQIVND (reference sequence). This CDR3 is 15 amino acids long. The CDR3 nucleotides are TGTGCCAGTAGTATTGGACACTATAGCAATCAGCCCCAGCATTTT. The encoded protein is CASSIGHYSNQPQHF.

This clone was seen more than once but under ten times. This sequence joins TRBV7-9 and TRBJ1-1; unclear D gene. CDR3 length: 12 amino acids. Germline CDR1 and CDR2: SEHNR and FQNEAQ (reference sequence). Between the trimmed V and J ends, which lost 3 bases and 6 bases, there was a span of 8 bases. For the CDR3, the DNA is TGTGCCAGCAGCTTCTCATCCGCTGAAGCTTTCTTT. Protein sequence: CASSFSSAEAFF.

The chain links TRBV5-4 to TRBJ1-2, with no clear D. Germline V gene data show CDR1 as SGHNT and CDR2 as YYREEE (reference sequence). The germline V and J ends were trimmed by 0 bases and 7 bases, with 7 bases remaining between them. The CDR3 runs to 12 residues. This CDR3 is CASSLELAGYTF. The CDR3 nucleotides read TGTGCCAGCAGCTTGGAACTGGCTGGCTACACCTTC.

This chain links TRBV19 with TRBJ2-1; D might be TRBD1 or TRBD2, each matching 5 bases. The CDR3 is made up of 15 amino acids. The germline CDR1 and CDR2 sequences are LNHDA and SQIVND (reference sequence). With 6 bases removed from V and 10 bases from J, the gap between germline ends came to 22 bases. CDR3 protein: CASRPLWGSEGEQFF. CDR3 DNA sequence: TGTGCCAGTAGGCCTTTGTGGGGGTCCGAAGGCGAGCAGTTCTTC.

The chain is built from TRBV11-3 and TRBJ2-2; 13 bases match TRBD2. The germline V gene encodes CDR1 SGHNT and CDR2 YENEEA. The CDR3 totals 18 residues. V trimming: 10 bases; J trimming: 5 bases; junction bases outside the gene matches: 16. The CDR3 region has the DNA TGTGCCATCACCAGGGGGACTAGCGGGACTTTGGGGACCGGGGAGCTGTTTTTT. Translating gives CAITRGTSGTLGTGELFF.

The chain recombines TRBV9 with TRBJ1-4, with TRBD1 as a possible D gene (6 bases). The V end was cut by 4 bases, the J end by 4 bases, with 17 bases between. The CDR3 length is 16 residues. The germline V gene has CDR1 SGDLS and CDR2 YYNGEE. CDR3: CASSFGPRQDNEKLFF. The CDR3 DNA reads TGTGCCAGCAGCTTCGGACCGAGACAGGATAATGAAAAACTGTTTTTT.

This rearrangement joins TRBV5-4 to TRBJ1-2, with a tentative D call TRBD1 (5 bases). V lost 0 bases to trimming and J lost 3 bases, with 9 bases between them. Germline CDR1 and CDR2: SGHNT and YYREEE (reference sequence). The CDR3 loop spans 14 amino acids. Here the CDR3 DNA reads TGTGCCAGCAGCTTGGGCAGGGTAGACTATGGCTACACCTTC. Translated: CASSLGRVDYGYTF. Based on the CDR3 plus reference TRBV5-4 and TRBJ1-2, the full variable domain is ETGVTQSPTHLIKTRGQQVTLRCSSQSGHNTVSWYQQALGQGPQFIFQYYREEENGRGNFPPRFSGLQFPNYSSELNVNALELDDSALYLCASSLGRVDYGYTFGSGTRLTVV.

The gene calls are TRBV28 and TRBJ1-1; maybe TRBD1 (6 bases). Germline V CDR1 and CDR2: MDHEN, SYDVKM. The CDR3 covers 14 residues. The V end was cut by 2 bases, the J end by 4 bases, with 11 bases between. CDR3 bases: TGTGCCAGCAGTTTACGGGGGGCTACCACTGAAGCTTTCTTT. Translated, it gives CASSLRGATTEAFF.

V gene TRBV5-6 combines with J gene TRBJ1-2; the D gene is possibly TRBD1 (5 bases). The germline V and J ends were trimmed by 2 bases and 5 bases, with 10 bases remaining between them. This CDR3 comprises 13 residues. Looked up from germline, CDR1 is SGHDT and CDR2 is YYEEEE. Written as DNA, the CDR3 is TGTGCCAGCAGCTTAAACAGGAAGTATGGCTACACCTTC. This codes for CASSLNRKYGYTF.

Comment on this clone: The sample carries other DNA sequences with the same CDR3. The V call is TRBV29-1, the J call TRBJ1-2; TRBD1 matches 8 bases. J was trimmed by 4 bases and V by 6 bases; bases with no gene match: 1. This CDR3 comprises 11 residues. Germline V gene sequence: CDR1 SQVTM, CDR2 ANQGSEA. The CDR3 region has the DNA TGCAGCGTAGGGACAGGCTATGGCTACACCTTC. Its protein product is CSVGTGYGYTF. Together with reference TRBV29-1 and TRBJ1-2, the CDR3 gives the full variable domain: SAVISQKPSRDICQRGTSLTIQCQVDSQVTMMFWYRQQPGQSLTLIATANQGSEATYESGFVIDKFPISRPNLTFSTLTVSNMSPEDSSIYLCSVGTGYGYTFGSGTRLTVV.

CDR3: CASSRGNKADEQYF. As DNA, the CDR3 is TGTGCCAGCAGCAGGGGGAACAAGGCCGACGAGCAGTACTTC. The J gene is TRBJ2-7, the V gene TRBV7-9; D perhaps matches TRBD1 (6 bases). Trimming pared 5 bases from V and 5 bases from J, leaving 16 bases between. Germline V CDR1 and CDR2: SEHNR, FQNEAQ (reference sequence). CDR3 length: 14 residues.

J is TRBJ2-3 and V is TRBV11-2; D is unresolved. The V gene lost 4 bases and the J gene lost 9 bases, with 23 bases spanning the gap. The CDR3 consists of 16 residues. Germline CDR1 is SGHAT and CDR2 is FQNNGV. The CDR3 sequence: CASSSGRGVSQITQYF. The CDR3 nucleotides read TGTGCCAGCAGCTCAGGACGTGGGGTTTCACAGATCACGCAGTATTTT.

The chain joins TRBV5-1 to TRBJ2-7; D not resolved. This CDR3 is built from 14 residues. The V end was cut by 4 bases, the J end by 4 bases, with 15 bases between. Per germline, CDR1 SGHRS and CDR2 YFSETQ. The CDR3, as DNA: TGCGCCAGCAGCCCTGGGGTTAAGGGTTACGAGCAGTACTTC. This translates into CASSPGVKGYEQYF.

The CDR3 DNA reads TGTGCCAGCAGTGCAGGGGATTACAATGAGCAGTTCTTC. Translation gives CASSAGDYNEQFF. The chain recombines TRBV2 with TRBJ2-1; the D gene is possibly TRBD1 (6 bases). The germline gives CDR1 SNHLY, CDR2 FYNNEI. V was clipped by 4 bases and J by 4 bases, with 8 bases between them. The CDR3 spans 13 residues.

The rearrangement links TRBV7-6 to TRBJ1-5, with D perhaps TRBD1 (5 bases). Germline V lookup: CDR1 SGHVS, CDR2 FNYEAQ. Trimming pared 2 bases from V and 1 base from J, leaving 15 bases between. The CDR3 loop spans 17 amino acids. CDR3 bases: TGTGCCAGCAGCTTAAGGGGAGGGGAGCCGAGCAATCAGCCCCAGCATTTT. Protein sequence: CASSLRGGEPSNQPQHF.

The rearrangement links TRBV27 to TRBJ2-7, with 7 bases fitting TRBD1. CDR1 MNHEY and CDR2 SMNVEV come from the germline V gene (reference sequence). J was trimmed by 6 bases and V by 3 bases; bases with no gene match: 8. The CDR3 is made up of 14 amino acids. This CDR3 reads CASSFQTGRGEQYF. The CDR3 coding sequence is TGTGCCAGCAGTTTCCAGACAGGGCGAGGCGAGCAGTACTTC.